This T cell receptor (beta chain) was captured in a study of blood T cell repertoires in COVID-19. Study-level background: The United States, Italy and Spain were the sources of the acute and convalescent COVID-19 samples.

With V trimmed by 5 bases and J by 0 bases, 3 bases remained unmatched. The CDR3 is 14 amino acids. CDR1 and CDR2 (germline): PRHDT, FYEKMQ (reference sequence). As originally analysed: By means of reference gene primer amplification, nucleated cell counts were estimated. The data were produced by immunoSEQ multiplex PCR, yet TCRdb's version contains in-frame clones alone and is incomplete. The V and J calls and clone size were taken over from that table, and D and trimming were inferred from the DNA. Here the sample spans approximately 110,000 clones, roughly 80% being singletons. Sequencing was done on a sample of peripheral blood. The sequence was obtained from a man in his 70s with active or convalescent COVID-19. This rearrangement joins TRBV13 to TRBJ1-1; 7 bases are shared with TRBD1. The CDR3 here is CASSLDRLNTEAFF. CDR3 nucleotides: TGTGCCAGCAGCCTGGACAGGCTGAACACTGAAGCTTTCTTT. Full variable domain (outside the CDR3, taken from reference TRBV13 and TRBJ1-1): AAGVIQSPRHLIKEKRETATLKCYPIPRHDTVYWYQQGPGQDPQFLISFYEKMQSDKGSIPDRFSAQQFSDYHSELNMSSLELGDSALYFCASSLDRLNTEAFFGQGTRLTVV.